The rows below give T cell receptor beta chains drawn from one sample of a study of cytomegalovirus exposure and HLA in healthy donors. Repertoires were generated with immunoSEQ multiplex PCR, while TCRdb's copy carries only in-frame clones and drops some. The table shows roughly 140,000 clones, with roughly 80% occurring only once. The material sequenced was PBMCs. All receptors come from a man aged 40-49 years in good health and CMV-seropositive. Each CDR3 is given with its conserved first and last residue. A D gene is named only where the DNA matches it firmly. Only some rows state a clone size, as once, few, many or a class for expanded clones.

DNA	CDR3	V	J	size	D
TGTGCCAGCAGCGTCCTTGGGACAGGGGAAGGCTACACCTTC	CASSVLGTGEGYTF	TRBV9	TRBJ1-2	few	TRBD1
TGTGCCTGGAACGTGGGAGTGGCCTACGAGCAGTACTTC	CAWNVGVAYEQYF	TRBV30	TRBJ2-7	.	.
TGTGCCAGCAGCCTATCCGCCTCCCCGGGGGGGGATGAGCAGTTCTTC	CASSLSASPGGDEQFF	TRBV28	TRBJ2-1	.	TRBD2
TGTGCCAGCAGCTTTAGGGGAAATACCGGGGAGCTGTTTTTT	CASSFRGNTGELFF	TRBV11-3	TRBJ2-2	few	.
TGCGCCAGCAGCCCAGACAGCAACTATGGCTACACCTTC	CASSPDSNYGYTF	TRBV5-1	TRBJ1-2	.	.
TGTGCCAGCAGCTTTTCCGGGGATACGCAGTATTTT	CASSFSGDTQYF	TRBV11-2	TRBJ2-3	few	.
TGTGCCAGCAGTTTTTCGGACTTACGCTCCTACGAGCAGTACTTC	CASSFSDLRSYEQYF	TRBV27	TRBJ2-7	.	.
TGTGCCAGCACCAACGGACAGGGCTCCTACGAGCAGTACTTC	CASTNGQGSYEQYF	TRBV6-5	TRBJ2-7	.	TRBD1
TGTGCCAGCAGCTTAGGCGGGACAGGGGAGGTACCCTTCTTC	CASSLGGTGEVPFF	TRBV11-2	TRBJ2-7	.	TRBD1
TGTGCCAGCAGTGAAGGGGGCGTTACCTGGAATTACGAGCAGTACTTC	CASSEGGVTWNYEQYF	TRBV6-1	TRBJ2-7	.	.
TGTGCCAGTACCCTTCGGACAGGGCGAATAGGCGGGGAGCTGTTTTTT	CASTLRTGRIGGELFF	TRBV19	TRBJ2-2	.	TRBD1
TGCAGCGTTGATGTGCAGGGGGTGTCCTACAATGAGCAGTTCTTC	CSVDVQGVSYNEQFF	TRBV29-1	TRBJ2-1	few	TRBD1
TGTGCCAGCAGCTTAGAGGGACTACCGATCAGCGGGGAGCTGTTTTTT	CASSLEGLPISGELFF	TRBV7-8	TRBJ2-2	.	TRBD2
TGTGCCAGCAGTTTACCCGTACCGGACAGCGAGCAGTTCTTC	CASSLPVPDSEQFF	TRBV27	TRBJ2-1	.	.
TGTGCCAGCAGTCGAGGACTAGCGGGACGCACAGATACGCAGTATTTT	CASSRGLAGRTDTQYF	TRBV7-2	TRBJ2-3	.	TRBD2
TGTGCCAGCAGTTACTTCGGGACTCATGAAGAGACCCAGTACTTC	CASSYFGTHEETQYF	TRBV27	TRBJ2-5	.	.
TGTGCCAGCAGGCCTCCGGGACAAGATAACTATGGCTACACCTTC	CASRPPGQDNYGYTF	TRBV28	TRBJ1-2	.	.
TGTGCCAGCAGCATAGGGACAGCGGTTGGGGAAAAACTGTTTTTT	CASSIGTAVGEKLFF	TRBV5-5	TRBJ1-4	.	TRBD1
TGTGCCAGCAGTAAGGACGGGAGCCCTGTAATCTTT	CASSKDGSPVIF	TRBV2	TRBJ2-3	.	.
TGTGCCAGCTCACCACCCTGGTCCAGGGGCAATCAGCCCCAGCATTTT	CASSPPWSRGNQPQHF	TRBV18	TRBJ1-5	.	.
TGTGCCAGCAGTTACGGGGGGGGTGAAAAACTGTTTTTT	CASSYGGGEKLFF	TRBV6-5	TRBJ1-4	.	.
TGTGCCAGCAGCTTAGATTTGGCGGGATCCCCCCGAGAGCAGTACTTC	CASSLDLAGSPREQYF	TRBV11-2	TRBJ2-7	.	.
TGTGCCAGCAGTGTCACAGTGAACATGAACACTGAAGCTTTCTTT	CASSVTVNMNTEAFF	TRBV6-1	TRBJ1-1	once	.
TGCGCCAGCAGCTTGGCGGAGGGGATCTCCCCTACGCAGTATTTT	CASSLAEGISPTQYF	TRBV5-1	TRBJ2-3	.	.
TGTGCCAGCAGTTTATGGGGGGGGGATGAGCAGTTCTTC	CASSLWGGDEQFF	TRBV27	TRBJ2-1	.	TRBD2
TGTGCCAGCAGCCAAGGTCGCTCGGCCTCTCGTACTAGCGGGAGGGCCTACGAGCAGTACTTC	CASSQGRSASRTSGRAYEQYF	TRBV4-2	TRBJ2-7	.	TRBD2
TGTGCCAGCAGCACTCCCACAGGGCACTCTGGGGCCAACGTCCTGACTTTC	CASSTPTGHSGANVLTF	TRBV5-4	TRBJ2-6	.	.
TGTGCCTGGACTAGCGGCCCTACGAACACCGGGGAGCTGTTTTTT	CAWTSGPTNTGELFF	TRBV30	TRBJ2-2	few	TRBD2
TGTGCCAGCAGCTCGGGAACCGGGGGAAACACCATATATTTT	CASSSGTGGNTIYF	TRBV7-9	TRBJ1-3	.	.
TGTGCCAGCAGTGCCAGGACAGGGACTGGCAATCAGCCCCAGCATTTT	CASSARTGTGNQPQHF	TRBV6-1	TRBJ1-5	few	TRBD1
TGCGCCAGCAGTCGTACAGGGACCTCCTACAATGAGCAGTTCTTC	CASSRTGTSYNEQFF	TRBV23-1	TRBJ2-1	once	.
TGTGCCAGCAGTTGGGGGGGCAGCATGAACACTGAAGCTTTCTTT	CASSWGGSMNTEAFF	TRBV28	TRBJ1-1	.	.
TGTGCCAGCAGGCTTGGTTCCGGCGGAAGCTCCTACAATGAGCAGTTCTTC	CASRLGSGGSSYNEQFF	TRBV5-4	TRBJ2-1	.	.
TGTGCCAGCAGTTTAGCGGGAGGGGTTCAAGAGACCCAGTACTTC	CASSLAGGVQETQYF	TRBV28	TRBJ2-5	.	TRBD2
TGTGCCAGGGAAGGAGTTGATGAGCAGTTCTTC	CAREGVDEQFF	TRBV2	TRBJ2-1	.	.
TGCAGCGTTGAAGGGACTAGCGGGATGTCGAACATTCAGTACTTC	CSVEGTSGMSNIQYF	TRBV29-1	TRBJ2-4	.	TRBD2
TGTGCCAGCACCAGAAGGAGGCGGGGTCGGAATGAGCAGTTCTTC	CASTRRRRGRNEQFF	TRBV25-1	TRBJ2-1	.	.
TGTGCCAGCAGCTTAGCTGGGGTGGGGGCTCGCAACGAGCAGTACTTC	CASSLAGVGARNEQYF	TRBV7-9	TRBJ2-7	once	.
TGTGCCACCAGCAGGGGATCTAGCGGGCTAGAGACCCAGTACTTC	CATSRGSSGLETQYF	TRBV15	TRBJ2-5	few	TRBD2
TGTGCCAGTAGTACGGGACTAGCAACCGATACGCAGTATTTT	CASSTGLATDTQYF	TRBV19	TRBJ2-3	.	TRBD2
TGTGCCAGCTGCCGGGACAGGGGATTTGGGTCACCCCTCCACTTT	CASCRDRGFGSPLHF	TRBV2	TRBJ1-6	.	TRBD1
TGTGCCAGCAGCCCGGGCACTAGCGGGCCCCTCTACGAGCAGTACTTC	CASSPGTSGPLYEQYF	TRBV9	TRBJ2-7	.	TRBD2
TGTTCCAGCAGTCTACTGGGGGAGGGAAGCACTGAAGCTTTCTTT	CSSSLLGEGSTEAFF	TRBV7-9	TRBJ1-1	.	.
TGCAGCGTTGAAGCTCAGGGTGGGACTGAAGCTTTCTTT	CSVEAQGGTEAFF	TRBV29-1	TRBJ1-1	few	.
TGTGCCTACTCCACACCTTTCGGGGAGACCCAGTACTTC	CAYSTPFGETQYF	TRBV5-4	TRBJ2-5	.	.
TGTGCCAGCAGTTTGACTAGCGGCACAGATACGCAGTATTTT	CASSLTSGTDTQYF	TRBV27	TRBJ2-3	.	TRBD2
TGCGCCAGCAGTATCATTCAGGATCGCGGCTACACCTTC	CASSIIQDRGYTF	TRBV5-1	TRBJ1-2	.	.